The 20 T cell receptor beta chains below were found in one sample sequenced in a study of blood T cell repertoires in COVID-19. TCRdb's table, derived via immunoSEQ multiplex PCR, lists solely in-frame clones and lacks some. This repertoire shows about 120,000 clones, approximately 90% found once; its top ten account for approximately 20%. Input material: peripheral blood. All receptors derive from a human donor with acute or convalescent COVID-19. The donor label of this sample is uncertain.

The chain carries TRBV3-1 (or the pseudogene TRBV3-2) and TRBJ2-7; 10 nucleotides match TRBD1. CDR3 length: 13 amino acids. The ends lost 4 bases at V and 5 bases at J; junction bases unmatched: 2. In germline, CDR1 is LGHDT, CDR2 YNNKEL (reference sequence). The CDR3 reads CASSRQGAHEQYF. The CDR3 DNA reads TGTGCCAGCAGCCGACAGGGGGCCCACGAGCAGTACTTC.

The chain joins TRBV6-6 to TRBJ2-5, with 9 bases aligning to TRBD2. The CDR3 extends over 15 amino acids. CDR1 MNHNY and CDR2 SVGAGI come from the germline V gene (reference sequence). V shed 8 bases, J shed 4 bases, and the junction held 11 bases outside the gene matches. The CDR3 region is CASASPRGGGETQYF. The CDR3 bases are TGTGCCAGCGCATCTCCGCGGGGGGGTGGAGAGACCCAGTACTTC.

The gene calls are TRBV30 and TRBJ2-7; 7 bases map to TRBD2. The CDR3 is made up of 14 amino acids. Germline assignment: CDR1 GTSNPN and CDR2 SVGIG (reference sequence). The V gene end was trimmed by 0 bases and the J gene end by 1 base; junction bases not matched to a gene: 3. The CDR3 sequence: CAWSVPGGSYEQYF. The CDR3 nucleotides read TGTGCCTGGAGTGTACCGGGGGGATCCTACGAGCAGTACTTC. The full variable domain, its missing parts supplied by reference TRBV30 and TRBJ2-7, is SQTIHQWPATLVQPVGSPLSLECTVEGTSNPNLYWYRQAAGRGLQLLFYSVGIGQISSEVPQNLSASRPQDRQFILSSKKLLLSDSGFYLCAWSVPGGSYEQYFGPGTRLTVT.

V gene TRBV5-5 combines with J gene TRBJ1-2; TRBD1 matches at 10 bases. CDR1 and CDR2 (germline): SGHKS, YYEKEE (reference sequence). The CDR3 totals 14 residues. After removal of 9 bases from V and 6 bases from J, the junction contained 11 bases not matched to a gene. The CDR3 is CATAAVGQGNGYTF. The CDR3 DNA is TGTGCCACAGCAGCTGTGGGACAGGGGAATGGCTACACCTTC.

A remark on this clone: Relative to the germline gene, one junction end is altered; a read error may explain this. This chain uses TRBV13 with TRBJ2-3; 8 bases align to TRBD2. The V gene's germline CDR1 is PRHDT and CDR2 FYEKMQ (reference sequence). The CDR3 runs to 12 residues. CDR3 DNA: TGTGCCAGCAGCCCCCGGGAGGGACTCTTCACTTTT. It encodes CASSPREGLFTF.

This clone was observed once. The chain carries TRBV3-1 (or the pseudogene TRBV3-2) and TRBJ2-7, with D tentatively TRBD2 (5 bases). This CDR3 contains 13 residues. The V gene lost 4 bases and the J gene lost 3 bases, with 10 bases spanning the gap. Germline CDR1 reads LGHDT; CDR2 reads YNNKEL (reference sequence). This CDR3 is CASSPTDYYEQYF. The CDR3 coding sequence is TGTGCCAGCAGCCCAACCGACTACTACGAGCAGTACTTC.

The rearrangement joins TRBV6-5 to TRBJ1-4; D is unclear. Trimming shortened V by 0 bases and J by 3 bases, and 8 bases separated the two germline ends. This CDR3 comprises 15 residues. Germline loops: CDR1 MNHEY, CDR2 SVGAGI. The CDR3 DNA is TGTGCCAGCAGTTACTCGGGGAGGCCTAATGAAAAACTGTTTTTT. Its protein is CASSYSGRPNEKLFF.

The chain employs TRBV18 and TRBJ2-7; D may be TRBD2 (5 bases). CDR1 is KGHSH and CDR2 is LQKENI in the germline V gene. Trimming shortened V by 0 bases and J by 0 bases, and 9 bases separated the two germline ends. The CDR3 consists of 15 residues. CDR3 residues: CASSPPSGTSYEQYF. The DNA for the CDR3 is TGTGCCAGCTCACCACCGAGCGGAACCTCCTACGAGCAGTACTTC.

V gene TRBV28 combines with J gene TRBJ2-1, with 10 bases matching TRBD2. Germline V gene data show CDR1 as MDHEN and CDR2 as SYDVKM. The V gene end was trimmed by 7 bases and the J gene end by 6 bases; junction bases not matched to a gene: 9. The CDR3 totals 15 residues. CDR3 nucleotide sequence: TGTGCCAGCATCACAGCGGGAGGGAAGTCCAATGAGCAGTTCTTC. Protein product: CASITAGGKSNEQFF.

This clone was seen just once. This sequence joins TRBV7-6 and TRBJ2-7, with a weak D call TRBD1 (6 bases). V was trimmed by 5 bases and J by 1 base, leaving 33 bases between them. The CDR3 consists of 21 residues. CDR1 is SGHVS, CDR2 FNYEAQ, per germline. CDR3 nucleotide sequence: TGTGCCAGCAGCCCCAACGGAGGTGTTGGTAGGGGGACCTATCCTTCCTACGAGCAGTACTTC. Encoded protein: CASSPNGGVGRGTYPSYEQYF. The variable domain in full, with the rest retrieved from reference TRBV7-6 and TRBJ2-7, is GAGVSQSPRYKVTKRGQDVALRCDPISGHVSLYWYRQALGQGPEFLTYFNYEAQQDKSGLPNDRFSAERPEGSISTLTIQRTEQRDSAMYRCASSPNGGVGRGTYPSYEQYFGPGTRLTVT.

The rearrangement uses TRBV12-2 and TRBJ1-6; the table assigns TRBD1, which was not confirmed against the DNA. TRBV12-2 is tagged as a pseudogene. There are 17 residues in the CDR3. CDR3 residues: CASRPYRGHTYNSPLHF. DNA of the CDR3: TGTGCAAGTCGCCCATACAGGGGGCACACCTATAATTCACCCCTCCACTTT.

The chain employs TRBV6-5 and TRBJ1-1, with 9 bases aligning to TRBD1. J gave up 8 bases and V 0 bases, and 7 bases lay outside the gene matches. The germline gives CDR1 MNHEY, CDR2 SVGAGI. The CDR3 loop spans 15 amino acids. The DNA for the CDR3 is TGTGCCAGCAGTTACTCGGACAGGGGTGTAGACGAAGCTTTCTTT. Translated: CASSYSDRGVDEAFF.

This chain links TRBV30 with TRBJ1-6; 10 bases agree with TRBD1. Looked up from germline, CDR1 is GTSNPN and CDR2 is SVGIG (reference sequence). V was pared by 2 bases and J by 10 bases, with 11 bases of the junction left unmatched. The CDR3 is made up of 16 amino acids. The CDR3 DNA reads TGTGCCTGGAGTAGTTCGGACAGGGGGATGTGGTCACCCCTCCACTTT. The encoded protein is CAWSSSDRGMWSPLHF.

The chain combines TRBV18 with TRBJ1-1; TRBD1 matches at 8 bases. The CDR3 covers 13 residues. Germline lookup yields CDR1 KGHSH and CDR2 LQKENI. With V trimmed by 3 bases and J by 5 bases, 2 bases remained unmatched. CDR3 residues: CASSPTGETEAFF. CDR3 DNA sequence: TGTGCCAGCTCACCGACAGGGGAAACTGAAGCTTTCTTT. The full variable domain, rest sourced from reference TRBV18 and TRBJ1-1, is NAGVMQNPRHLVRRRGQEARLRCSPMKGHSHVYWYRQLPEEGLKFMVYLQKENIIDESGMPKERFSAEFPKEGPSILRIQQVVRGDSAAYFCASSPTGETEAFFGQGTRLTVV.

This rearrangement joins TRBV4-1 to TRBJ1-5; TRBD1 matches 8 bases. Unmatched junction bases numbered 4, after V lost 3 bases and J lost 3 bases. This CDR3 contains 15 residues. The germline V gene encodes CDR1 MGHRA and CDR2 YSYEKL. CDR3 protein: CASSHTDRDNQPQHF. Written as DNA, the CDR3 is TGCGCCAGCAGCCATACGGACAGGGACAATCAGCCCCAGCATTTT.

V usage is TRBV9 and J usage is TRBJ1-2, with 7 bases matching TRBD1. CDR1 is SGDLS and CDR2 is YYNGEE in the germline V gene. There are 14 residues in the CDR3. V gave up 3 bases and J gave up 3 bases; unmatched junction bases: 5. Here the CDR3 DNA reads TGTGCCAGCAGCGAAGGGGGCGCAGACTATGGCTACACCTTC. This sequence encodes CASSEGGADYGYTF.

This rearrangement joins TRBV29-1 to TRBJ2-7, with D tentatively TRBD2 (5 bases). This CDR3 has 13 residues. V gave up 5 bases and J gave up 5 bases, with 16 bases separating them. CDR1 and CDR2 from the germline V gene are SQVTM and ANQGSEA. The CDR3: CSVSSPNFNEQYF. The CDR3 bases are TGCAGCGTTTCTAGCCCGAACTTCAACGAGCAGTACTTC.

The V call is TRBV27, the J call TRBJ2-1; D is unresolved. V was clipped by 6 bases and J by 0 bases, with 12 bases between them. The CDR3 extends over 15 amino acids. Per the germline V gene, CDR1 is MNHEY and CDR2 is SMNVEV (reference sequence). CDR3: CASSTSVSSYNEQFF. The CDR3, as DNA: TGTGCCAGCAGCACCTCTGTGAGCTCCTACAATGAGCAGTTCTTC.

The chain has TRBV5-4 and TRBJ2-2; D is unclear. CDR1 is SGHNT, CDR2 YYREEE, per germline (reference sequence). The CDR3 has 15 residues. V dropped 3 bases and J dropped 5 bases, with 14 bases sitting between them. CDR3 loop: CASSSEVHGTGELFF. CDR3 sequence (DNA): TGTGCCAGCAGCTCTGAGGTGCACGGTACCGGGGAGCTGTTTTTT.

The chain is built from TRBV19 and TRBJ1-1, with TRBD1 matching over 7 bases. There are 15 residues in the CDR3. V dropped 1 base and J dropped 0; count of bases not matched to a gene: 2. In germline, CDR1 is LNHDA, CDR2 SQIVND (reference sequence). CDR3 sequence (DNA): TGTGCCAGTAGTATAGGCGGGACAGTGAACACTGAAGCTTTCTTT. Translation gives CASSIGGTVNTEAFF.